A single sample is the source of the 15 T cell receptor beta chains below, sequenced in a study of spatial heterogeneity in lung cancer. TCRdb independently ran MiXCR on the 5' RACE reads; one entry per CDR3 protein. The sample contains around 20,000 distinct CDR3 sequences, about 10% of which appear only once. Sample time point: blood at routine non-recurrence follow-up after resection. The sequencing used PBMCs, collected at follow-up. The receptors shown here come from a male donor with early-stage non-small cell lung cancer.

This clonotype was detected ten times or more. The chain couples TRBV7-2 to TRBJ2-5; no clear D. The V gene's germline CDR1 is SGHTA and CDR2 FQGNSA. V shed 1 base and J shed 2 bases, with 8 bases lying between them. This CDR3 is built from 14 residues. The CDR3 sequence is CASSLDYGQETQYF. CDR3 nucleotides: TGTGCCAGCAGCTTAGATTACGGACAAGAGACCCAGTACTTC.

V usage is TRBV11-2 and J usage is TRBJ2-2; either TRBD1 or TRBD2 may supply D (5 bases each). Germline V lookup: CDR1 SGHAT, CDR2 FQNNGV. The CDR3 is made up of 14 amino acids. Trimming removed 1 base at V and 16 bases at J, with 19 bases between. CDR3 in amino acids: CASSLVRDPHRKFF. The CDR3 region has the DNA TGTGCCAGCAGCTTAGTGAGGGACCCACATCGGAAGTTTTTT.

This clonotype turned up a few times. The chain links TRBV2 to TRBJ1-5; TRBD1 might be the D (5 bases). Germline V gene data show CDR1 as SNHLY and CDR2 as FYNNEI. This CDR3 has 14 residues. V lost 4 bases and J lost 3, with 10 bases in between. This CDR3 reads CASSGRQYNQPQHF. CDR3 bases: TGTGCCAGCAGTGGACGACAGTACAATCAGCCCCAGCATTTT.

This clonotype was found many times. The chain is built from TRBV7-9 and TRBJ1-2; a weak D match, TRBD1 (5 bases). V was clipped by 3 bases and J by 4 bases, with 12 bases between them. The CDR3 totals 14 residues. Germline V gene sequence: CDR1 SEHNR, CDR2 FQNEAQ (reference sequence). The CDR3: CASSFNRRPYGYTF. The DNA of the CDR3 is TGTGCCAGCAGCTTCAACAGGCGCCCCTATGGCTACACCTTC.

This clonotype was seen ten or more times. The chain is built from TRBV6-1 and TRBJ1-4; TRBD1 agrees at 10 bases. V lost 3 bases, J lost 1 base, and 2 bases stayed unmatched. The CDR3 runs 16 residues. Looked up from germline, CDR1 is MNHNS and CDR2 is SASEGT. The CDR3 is CASSEGQGRTNEKLFF. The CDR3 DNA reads TGTGCCAGCAGTGAGGGACAGGGGAGAACTAATGAAAAACTGTTTTTT.

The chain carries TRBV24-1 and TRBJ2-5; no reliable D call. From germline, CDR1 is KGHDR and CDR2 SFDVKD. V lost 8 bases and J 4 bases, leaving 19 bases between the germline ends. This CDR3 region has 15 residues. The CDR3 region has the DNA TGTGCCACCAATCCCCGGGCCCCGGCCCGAGAGACCCAGTACTTC. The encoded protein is CATNPRAPARETQYF.

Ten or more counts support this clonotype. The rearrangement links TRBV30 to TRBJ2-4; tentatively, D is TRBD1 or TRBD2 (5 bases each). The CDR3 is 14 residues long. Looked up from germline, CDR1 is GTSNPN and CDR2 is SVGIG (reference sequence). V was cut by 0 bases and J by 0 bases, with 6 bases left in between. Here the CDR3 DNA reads TGTGCCTGGAGTGTTGGGGGAGCCAAAAACATTCAGTACTTC. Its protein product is CAWSVGGAKNIQYF.

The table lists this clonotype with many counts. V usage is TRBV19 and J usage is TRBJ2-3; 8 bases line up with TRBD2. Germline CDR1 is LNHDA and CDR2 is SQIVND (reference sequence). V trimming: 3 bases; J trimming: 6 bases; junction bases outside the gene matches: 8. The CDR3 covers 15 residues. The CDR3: CASSMAAGVRDTQYF. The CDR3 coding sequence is TGTGCCAGTAGTATGGCAGCGGGGGTTCGTGATACGCAGTATTTT.

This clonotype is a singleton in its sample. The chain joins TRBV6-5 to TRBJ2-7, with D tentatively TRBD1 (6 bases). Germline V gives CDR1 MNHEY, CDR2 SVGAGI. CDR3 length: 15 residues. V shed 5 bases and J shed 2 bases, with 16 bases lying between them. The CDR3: CASSAGRGSTYEQYF. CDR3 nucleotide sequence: TGTGCCAGCAGTGCCGGAAGGGGGAGCACCTACGAGCAGTACTTC.

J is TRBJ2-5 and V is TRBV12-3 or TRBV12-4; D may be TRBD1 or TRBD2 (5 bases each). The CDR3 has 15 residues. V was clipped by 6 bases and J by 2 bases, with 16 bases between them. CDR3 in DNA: TGTGCCAGCAGCATCTCCGGGACGGGGCAAGAGACCCAGTACTTC. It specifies CASSISGTGQETQYF.

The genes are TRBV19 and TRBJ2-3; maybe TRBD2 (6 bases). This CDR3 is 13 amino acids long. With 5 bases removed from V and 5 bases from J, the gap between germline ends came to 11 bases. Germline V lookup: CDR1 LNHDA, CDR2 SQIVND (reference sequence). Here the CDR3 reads CASSVAEEDTQYF. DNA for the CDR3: TGTGCCAGTAGTGTAGCGGAAGAAGATACGCAGTATTTT.

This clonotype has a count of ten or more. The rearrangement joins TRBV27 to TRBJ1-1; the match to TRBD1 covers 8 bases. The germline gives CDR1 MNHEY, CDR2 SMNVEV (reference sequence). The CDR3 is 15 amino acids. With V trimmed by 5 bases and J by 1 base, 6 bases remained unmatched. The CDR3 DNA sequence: TGTGCCAGCAGTCCGAGACAGGGGCCGAACACTGAAGCTTTCTTT. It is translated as CASSPRQGPNTEAFF.

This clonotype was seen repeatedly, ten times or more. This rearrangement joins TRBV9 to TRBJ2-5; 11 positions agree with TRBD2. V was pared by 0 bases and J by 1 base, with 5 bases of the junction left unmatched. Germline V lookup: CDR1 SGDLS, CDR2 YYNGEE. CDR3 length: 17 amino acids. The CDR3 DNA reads TGTGCCAGCAGCGTAGGAGCGCTAGCGGGGGGCCAAGAGACCCAGTACTTC. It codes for CASSVGALAGGQETQYF.

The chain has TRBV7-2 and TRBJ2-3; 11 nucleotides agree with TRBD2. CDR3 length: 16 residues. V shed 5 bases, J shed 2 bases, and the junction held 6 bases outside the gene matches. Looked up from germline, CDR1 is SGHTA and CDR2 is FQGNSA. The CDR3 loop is CASSKLAGGPTDTQYF. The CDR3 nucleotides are TGTGCCAGCAGCAAGCTAGCGGGGGGACCCACAGATACGCAGTATTTT.

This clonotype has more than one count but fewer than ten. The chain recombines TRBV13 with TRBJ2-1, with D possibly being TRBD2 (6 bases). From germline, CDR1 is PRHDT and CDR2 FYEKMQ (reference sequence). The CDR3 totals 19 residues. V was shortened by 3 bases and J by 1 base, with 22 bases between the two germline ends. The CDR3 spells CASSLTFPPGAPSYNEQFF. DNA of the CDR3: TGTGCCAGCAGCTTGACCTTTCCCCCGGGAGCGCCGTCCTACAATGAGCAGTTCTTC.